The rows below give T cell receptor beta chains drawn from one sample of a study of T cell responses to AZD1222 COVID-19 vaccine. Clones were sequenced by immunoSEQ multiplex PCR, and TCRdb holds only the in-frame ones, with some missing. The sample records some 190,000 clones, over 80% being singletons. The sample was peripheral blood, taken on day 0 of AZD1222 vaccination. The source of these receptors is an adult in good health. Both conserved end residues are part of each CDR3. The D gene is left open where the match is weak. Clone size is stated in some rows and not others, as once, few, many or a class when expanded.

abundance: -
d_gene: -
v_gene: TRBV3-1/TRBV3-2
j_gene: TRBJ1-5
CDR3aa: CASSQNNQPQHF
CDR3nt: TGTGCCAGCAGCCAAAATAATCAGCCCCAGCATTTT

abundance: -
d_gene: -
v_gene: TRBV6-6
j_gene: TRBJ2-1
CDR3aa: CASSSLNEQFF
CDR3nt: TGTGCCAGCAGTTCCCTCAATGAGCAGTTCTTC

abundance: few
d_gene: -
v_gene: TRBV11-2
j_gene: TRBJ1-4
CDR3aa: CASSPGRRLFF
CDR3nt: TGTGCCAGCAGTCCCGGCCGGAGACTGTTTTTT

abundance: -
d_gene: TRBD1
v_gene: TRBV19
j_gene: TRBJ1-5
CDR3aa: CASSSPVGDREGNQPQHF
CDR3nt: TGTGCCAGTAGTTCCCCGGTGGGGGACAGGGAGGGCAATCAGCCCCAGCATTTT

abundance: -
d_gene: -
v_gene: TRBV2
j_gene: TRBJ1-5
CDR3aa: CASSGNNQPQHF
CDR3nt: TGTGCCAGCAGTGGGAATAATCAGCCCCAGCATTTT

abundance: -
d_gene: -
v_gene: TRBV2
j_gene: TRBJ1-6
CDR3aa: CASSLNAGDNSPLHF
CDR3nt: TGTGCCAGCAGTCTTAATGCGGGAGATAATTCACCCCTCCACTTT

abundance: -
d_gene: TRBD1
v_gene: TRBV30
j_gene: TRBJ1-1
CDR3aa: CAWNRGYMNTEAFF
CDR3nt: TGTGCCTGGAACAGGGGCTACATGAACACTGAAGCTTTCTTT

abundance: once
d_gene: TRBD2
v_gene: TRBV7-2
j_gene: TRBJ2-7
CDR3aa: CASSVRRLAETPYEQYF
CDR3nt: TGTGCCAGCAGCGTCAGGAGGCTAGCGGAAACCCCCTACGAGCAGTACTTC

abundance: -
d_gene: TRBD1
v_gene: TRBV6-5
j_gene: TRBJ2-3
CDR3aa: CASSLRTGARDTQYF
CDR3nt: TGTGCCAGCAGTCTCAGGACAGGGGCTAGGGATACGCAGTATTTT

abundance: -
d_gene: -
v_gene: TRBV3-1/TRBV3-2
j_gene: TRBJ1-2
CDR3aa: CASRGRGIWGYTF
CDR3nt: TGTGCCAGCAGGGGAAGGGGGATCTGGGGCTACACCTTC

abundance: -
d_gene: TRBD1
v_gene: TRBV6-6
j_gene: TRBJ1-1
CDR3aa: CASKTGVFSEAFF
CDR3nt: TGTGCCAGCAAAACAGGGGTCTTCTCTGAAGCTTTCTTT

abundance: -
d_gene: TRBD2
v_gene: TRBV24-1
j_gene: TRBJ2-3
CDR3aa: CGSGIIGRSADTQYF
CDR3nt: TGTGGCTCCGGTATTATCGGGAGGAGCGCAGATACGCAGTATTTT

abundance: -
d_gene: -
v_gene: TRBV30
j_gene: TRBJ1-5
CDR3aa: CAWSVGWVNQPQHF
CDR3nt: TGTGCCTGGAGTGTAGGCTGGGTTAATCAGCCCCAGCATTTT

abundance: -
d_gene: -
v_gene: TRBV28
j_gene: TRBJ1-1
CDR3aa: CASSLYIIQVTEAFF
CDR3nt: TGTGCCAGCAGTTTATATATTATCCAGGTCACTGAAGCTTTCTTT

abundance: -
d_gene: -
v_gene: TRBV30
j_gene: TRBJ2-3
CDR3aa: CAWTGSPDTQYF
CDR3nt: TGTGCCTGGACAGGGTCACCGGATACGCAGTATTTT

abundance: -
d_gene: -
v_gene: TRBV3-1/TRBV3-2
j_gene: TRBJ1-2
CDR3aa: CASSHLEDISYGYTF
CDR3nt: TGTGCCAGCAGCCACCTAGAAGATATCTCCTATGGCTACACCTTC

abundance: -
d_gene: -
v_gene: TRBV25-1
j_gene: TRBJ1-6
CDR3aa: CASSVPGPNNSPLHF
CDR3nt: TGTGCCAGCAGTGTCCCGGGCCCTAATAATTCACCCCTCCACTTT

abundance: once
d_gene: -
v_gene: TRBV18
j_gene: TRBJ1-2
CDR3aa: CASSPPEGDGYTF
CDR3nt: TGTGCCAGCTCACCACCGGAAGGGGATGGCTACACCTTC

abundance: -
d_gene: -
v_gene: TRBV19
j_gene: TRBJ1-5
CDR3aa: CASSTPGSRAQHF
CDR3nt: TGTGCCAGTAGTACCCCGGGTAGCAGGGCCCAGCATTTT

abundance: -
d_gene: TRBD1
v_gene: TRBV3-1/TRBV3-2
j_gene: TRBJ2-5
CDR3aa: CASSRTGGLQETQYF
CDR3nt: TGTGCCAGCAGCCGGACAGGGGGCCTTCAAGAGACCCAGTACTTC

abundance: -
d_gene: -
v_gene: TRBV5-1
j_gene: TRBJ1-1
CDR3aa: CASSRKIGDANTEAFF
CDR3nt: TGCGCCAGCAGCCGAAAAATTGGGGACGCGAACACTGAAGCTTTCTTT

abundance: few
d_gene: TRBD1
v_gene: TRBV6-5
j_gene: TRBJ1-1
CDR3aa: CASTQDGTAPNPFF
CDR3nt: TGTGCCAGCACCCAAGACGGGACAGCGCCGAACCCTTTCTTT

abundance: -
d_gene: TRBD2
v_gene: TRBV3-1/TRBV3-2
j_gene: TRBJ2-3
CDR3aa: CASSQVPPPGGQDTQYF
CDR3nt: TGTGCCAGCAGCCAAGTCCCCCCCCCGGGGGGGCAGGATACGCAGTATTTT

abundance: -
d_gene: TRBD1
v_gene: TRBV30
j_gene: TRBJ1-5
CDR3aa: CAWSGGGGQPQHF
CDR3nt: TGTGCCTGGAGTGGAGGGGGCGGACAGCCCCAGCATTTT

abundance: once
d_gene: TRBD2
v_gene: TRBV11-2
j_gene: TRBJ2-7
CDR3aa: CASTIRGLAGGTSYEQYF
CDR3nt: TGTGCCAGCACCATAAGAGGGCTAGCGGGGGGAACCTCCTACGAGCAGTACTTC

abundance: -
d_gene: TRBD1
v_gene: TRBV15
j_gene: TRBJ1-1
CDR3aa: CATSGGQGLNTEAFF
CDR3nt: TGTGCCACCAGCGGAGGACAGGGTTTGAACACTGAAGCTTTCTTT

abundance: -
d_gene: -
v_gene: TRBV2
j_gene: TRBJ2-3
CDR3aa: CASSLFGGTATDTQYF
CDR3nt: TGTGCCAGCAGTCTATTCGGAGGGACGGCCACAGATACGCAGTATTTT

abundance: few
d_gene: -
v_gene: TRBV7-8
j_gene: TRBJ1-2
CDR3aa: CASSLALGGGYTF
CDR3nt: TGTGCCAGCAGCTTAGCGCTCGGTGGGGGCTACACCTTC

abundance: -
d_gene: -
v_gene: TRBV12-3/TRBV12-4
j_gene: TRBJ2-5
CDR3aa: CASSWGGGETQYF
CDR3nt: TGTGCCAGCAGTTGGGGAGGGGGAGAGACCCAGTACTTC

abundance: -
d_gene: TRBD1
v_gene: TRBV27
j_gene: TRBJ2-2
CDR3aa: CASSLPGGTGELFF
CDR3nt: TGTGCCAGCAGTTTGCCAGGGGGCACCGGGGAGCTGTTTTTT

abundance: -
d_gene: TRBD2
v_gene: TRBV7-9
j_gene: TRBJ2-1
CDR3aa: CASSSAGLDNEQFF
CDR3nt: TGTGCCAGCAGCTCGGCCGGACTAGACAATGAGCAGTTCTTC

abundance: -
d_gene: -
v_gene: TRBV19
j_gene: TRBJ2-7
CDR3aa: CASSIGGALTIYEQYF
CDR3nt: TGTGCCAGTAGTATAGGAGGGGCCTTGACGATATACGAGCAGTACTTC

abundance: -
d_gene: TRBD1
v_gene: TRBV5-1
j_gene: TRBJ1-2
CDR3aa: CASSLGTTGQGGYTF
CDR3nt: TGCGCCAGCAGCTTGGGAACGACGGGACAGGGAGGCTACACCTTC

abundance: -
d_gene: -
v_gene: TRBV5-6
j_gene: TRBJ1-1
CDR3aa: CASSRMDTEAFF
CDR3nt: TGTGCCAGCAGCCGTATGGACACTGAAGCTTTCTTT

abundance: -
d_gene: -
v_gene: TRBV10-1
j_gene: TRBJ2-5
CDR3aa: CASSVDYQETQYF
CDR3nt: TGCGCCAGCAGCGTGGACTACCAAGAGACCCAGTACTTC

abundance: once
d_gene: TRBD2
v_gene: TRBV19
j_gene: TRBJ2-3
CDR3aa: CASSNRLAGLDTQYF
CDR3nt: TGTGCCAGTAGTAACCGACTAGCGGGTTTGGATACGCAGTATTTT

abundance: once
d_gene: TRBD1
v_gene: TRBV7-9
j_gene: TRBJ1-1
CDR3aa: CASSQGQGPEAFF
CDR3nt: TGTGCCAGCAGCCAGGGACAGGGGCCTGAAGCTTTCTTT

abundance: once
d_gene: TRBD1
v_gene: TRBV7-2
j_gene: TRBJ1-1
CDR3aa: CASSMGTVTEAFF
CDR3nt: TGTGCCAGCAGCATGGGGACAGTCACTGAAGCTTTCTTT

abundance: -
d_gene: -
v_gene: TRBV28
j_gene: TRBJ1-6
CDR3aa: CASTSFDSPLHF
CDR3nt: TGTGCCAGCACAAGCTTCGATTCACCCCTCCACTTT

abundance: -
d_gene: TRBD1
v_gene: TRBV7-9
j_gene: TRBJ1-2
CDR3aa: CASSLPGTAQNYGYTF
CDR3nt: TGTGCCAGCAGCTTACCGGGGACAGCCCAAAACTATGGCTACACCTTC

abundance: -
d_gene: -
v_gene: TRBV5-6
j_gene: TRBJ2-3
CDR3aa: CASRGGGTDTQYF
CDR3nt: TGTGCCAGCAGAGGAGGGGGTACAGATACGCAGTATTTT

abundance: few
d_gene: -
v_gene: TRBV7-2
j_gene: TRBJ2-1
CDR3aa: CASSLRWDGRDEQFF
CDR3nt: TGTGCCAGCAGCTTAAGGTGGGACGGCCGGGATGAGCAGTTCTTC

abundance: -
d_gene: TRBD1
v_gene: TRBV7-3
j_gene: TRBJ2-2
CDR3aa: CASRAGGLNTGELFF
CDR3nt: TGTGCCAGCAGGGCAGGGGGCTTGAACACCGGGGAGCTGTTTTTT

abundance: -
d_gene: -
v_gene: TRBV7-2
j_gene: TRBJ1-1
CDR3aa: CASSLGLGMNTEAFF
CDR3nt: TGTGCCAGCAGCTTAGGGCTGGGAATGAACACTGAAGCTTTCTTT

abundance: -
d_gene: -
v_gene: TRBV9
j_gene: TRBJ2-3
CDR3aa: CASSVESTDTQYF
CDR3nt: TGTGCCAGCAGCGTAGAAAGCACAGATACGCAGTATTTT

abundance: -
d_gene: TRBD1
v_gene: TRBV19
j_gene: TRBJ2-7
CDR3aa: CASARDRTYEQYF
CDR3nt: TGTGCCAGCGCCCGGGACAGAACCTACGAGCAGTACTTC

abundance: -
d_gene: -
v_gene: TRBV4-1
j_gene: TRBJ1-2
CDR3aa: CASSQVGSGYTF
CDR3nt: TGCGCCAGCAGCCAAGTCGGCTCTGGCTACACCTTC

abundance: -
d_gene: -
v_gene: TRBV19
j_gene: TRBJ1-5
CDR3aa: CASSMGTGNQPQHF
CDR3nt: TGTGCCAGTAGTATGGGGACTGGTAATCAGCCCCAGCATTTT

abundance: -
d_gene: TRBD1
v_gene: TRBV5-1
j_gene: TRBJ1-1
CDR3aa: CASSIQGSPNTEAFF
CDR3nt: TGCGCCAGCAGCATACAGGGGAGCCCGAACACTGAAGCTTTCTTT

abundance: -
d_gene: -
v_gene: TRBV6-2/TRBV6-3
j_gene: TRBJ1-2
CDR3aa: CASSSLMGRRVYGYTF
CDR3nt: TGTGCCAGCAGTAGCCTCATGGGACGGCGGGTCTATGGCTACACCTTC